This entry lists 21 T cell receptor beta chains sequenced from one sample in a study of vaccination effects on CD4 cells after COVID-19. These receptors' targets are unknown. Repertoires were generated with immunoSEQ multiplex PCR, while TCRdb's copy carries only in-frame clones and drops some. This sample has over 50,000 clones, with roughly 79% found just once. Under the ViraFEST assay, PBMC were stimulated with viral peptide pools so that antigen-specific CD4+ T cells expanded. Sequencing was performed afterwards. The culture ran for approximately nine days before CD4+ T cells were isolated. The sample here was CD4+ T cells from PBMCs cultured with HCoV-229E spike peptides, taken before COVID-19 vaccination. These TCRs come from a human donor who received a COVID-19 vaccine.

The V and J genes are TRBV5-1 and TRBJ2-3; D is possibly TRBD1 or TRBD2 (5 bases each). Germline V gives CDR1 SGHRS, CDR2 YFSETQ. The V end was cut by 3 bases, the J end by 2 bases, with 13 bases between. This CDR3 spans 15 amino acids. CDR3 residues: CASSWGRDPTDTQYF. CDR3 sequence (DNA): TGCGCCAGCAGCTGGGGCCGGGACCCCACAGATACGCAGTATTTT.

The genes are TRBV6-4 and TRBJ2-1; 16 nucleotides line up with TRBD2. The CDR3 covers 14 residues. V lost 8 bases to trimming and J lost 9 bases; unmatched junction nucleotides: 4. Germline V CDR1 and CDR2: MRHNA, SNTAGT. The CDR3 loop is CASAGTSGGAEQFF. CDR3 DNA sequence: TGTGCCAGCGCCGGGACTAGCGGGGGGGCTGAGCAGTTCTTC.

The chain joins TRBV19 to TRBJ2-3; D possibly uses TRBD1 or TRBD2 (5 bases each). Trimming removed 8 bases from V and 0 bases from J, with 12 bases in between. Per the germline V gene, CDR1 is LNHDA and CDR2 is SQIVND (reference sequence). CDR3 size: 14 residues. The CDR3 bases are TGTGCCAGTCGGGACGGTCCTAGCACAGATACGCAGTATTTT. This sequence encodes CASRDGPSTDTQYF.

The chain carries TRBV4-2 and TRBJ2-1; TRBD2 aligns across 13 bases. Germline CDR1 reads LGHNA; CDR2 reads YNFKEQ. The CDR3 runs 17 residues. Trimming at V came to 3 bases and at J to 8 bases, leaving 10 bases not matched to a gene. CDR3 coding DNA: TGTGCCAGCAGCCACGCATACGGGACTAGCGGGGCCGATGAGCAGTTCTTC. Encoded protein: CASSHAYGTSGADEQFF.

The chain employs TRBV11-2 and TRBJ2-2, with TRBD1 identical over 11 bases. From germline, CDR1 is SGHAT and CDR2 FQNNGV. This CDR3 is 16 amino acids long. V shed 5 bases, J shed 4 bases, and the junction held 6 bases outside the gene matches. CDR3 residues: CASSTRTGGGTGELFF. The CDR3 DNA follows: TGTGCCAGCAGCACTAGGACAGGGGGCGGCACCGGGGAGCTGTTTTTT.

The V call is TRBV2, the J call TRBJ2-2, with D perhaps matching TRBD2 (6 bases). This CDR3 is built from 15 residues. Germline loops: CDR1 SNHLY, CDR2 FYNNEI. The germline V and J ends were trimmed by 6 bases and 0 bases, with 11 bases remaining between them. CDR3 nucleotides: TGTGCCAGCAGAGTAGAGCGGGCGAACACCGGGGAGCTGTTTTTT. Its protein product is CASRVERANTGELFF.

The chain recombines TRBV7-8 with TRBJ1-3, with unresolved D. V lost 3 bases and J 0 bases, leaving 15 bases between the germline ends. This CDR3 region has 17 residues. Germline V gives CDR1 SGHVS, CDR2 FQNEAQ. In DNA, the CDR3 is TGTGCCAGCAGCTTTACTACTTTCTCCAGCTCTGGAAACACCATATATTTT. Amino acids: CASSFTTFSSSGNTIYF. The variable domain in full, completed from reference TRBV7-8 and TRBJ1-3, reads GAGVSQSPRYKVAKRGQDVALRCDPISGHVSLFWYQQALGQGPEFLTYFQNEAQLDKSGLPSDRFFAERPEGSVSTLKIQRTQQEDSAVYLCASSFTTFSSSGNTIYFGEGSWLTVV.

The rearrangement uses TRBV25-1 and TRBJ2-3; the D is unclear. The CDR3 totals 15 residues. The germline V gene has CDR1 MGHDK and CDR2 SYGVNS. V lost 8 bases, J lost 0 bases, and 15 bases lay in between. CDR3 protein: CASAQSRTSTDTQYF. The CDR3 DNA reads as TGTGCCAGCGCCCAGAGTCGTACTAGCACAGATACGCAGTATTTT.

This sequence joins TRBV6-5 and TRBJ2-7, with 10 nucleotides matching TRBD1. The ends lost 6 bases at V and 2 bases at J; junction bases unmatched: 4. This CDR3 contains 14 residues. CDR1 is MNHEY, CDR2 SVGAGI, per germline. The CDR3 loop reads CASRTGQGTYEQYV. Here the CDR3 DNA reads TGTGCCAGCAGGACGGGACAGGGGACCTACGAGCAGTACGTC.

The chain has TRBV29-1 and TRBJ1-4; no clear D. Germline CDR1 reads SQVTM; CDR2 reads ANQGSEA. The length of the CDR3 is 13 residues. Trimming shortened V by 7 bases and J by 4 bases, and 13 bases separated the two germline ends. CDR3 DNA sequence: TGCAGCGCAGGTGGCAGCTATAATGAAAAACTGTTTTTT. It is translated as CSAGGSYNEKLFF.

The chain's CDR3 is CASRQLDREGGYTF. CDR3 sequence (DNA): TGTGCCAGCAGACAACTGGACAGGGAAGGAGGCTACACCTTC. V is TRBV5-6 and J is TRBJ1-2, with 8 bases aligning to TRBD1. Germline CDR1 reads SGHDT; CDR2 reads YYEEEE. J lost 8 bases, V lost 5 bases, and 11 bases had no gene match. This CDR3 has 14 amino acids. Full variable domain (remainder filled in from reference TRBV5-6 and TRBJ1-2): DAGVTQSPTHLIKTRGQQVTLRCSPKSGHDTVSWYQQALGQGPQFIFQYYEEEERQRGNFPDRFSGHQFPNYSSELNVNALLLGDSALYLCASRQLDREGGYTFGSGTRLTVV.

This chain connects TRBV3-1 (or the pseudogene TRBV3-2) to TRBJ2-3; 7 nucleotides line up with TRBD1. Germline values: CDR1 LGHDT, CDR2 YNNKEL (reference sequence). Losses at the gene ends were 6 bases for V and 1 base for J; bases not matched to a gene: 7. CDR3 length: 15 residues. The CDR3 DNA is TGTGCCAGCAGGTACGGGACAGAGCGCACAGATACGCAGTATTTT. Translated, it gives CASRYGTERTDTQYF.

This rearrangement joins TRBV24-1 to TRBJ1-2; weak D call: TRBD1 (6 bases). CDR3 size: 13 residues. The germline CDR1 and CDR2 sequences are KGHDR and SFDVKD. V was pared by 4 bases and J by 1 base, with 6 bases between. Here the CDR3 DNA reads TGTGCCACCAGTGACAGGGGTAACTATGGCTACACCTTC. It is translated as CATSDRGNYGYTF.

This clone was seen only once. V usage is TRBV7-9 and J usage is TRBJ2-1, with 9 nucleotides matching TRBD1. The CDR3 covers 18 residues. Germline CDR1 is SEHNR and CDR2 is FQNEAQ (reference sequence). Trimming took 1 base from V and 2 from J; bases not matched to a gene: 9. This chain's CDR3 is CASSLVPGQGGTYNEQFF. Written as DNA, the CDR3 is TGTGCCAGCAGCTTAGTCCCGGGACAGGGTGGCACCTACAATGAGCAGTTCTTC.

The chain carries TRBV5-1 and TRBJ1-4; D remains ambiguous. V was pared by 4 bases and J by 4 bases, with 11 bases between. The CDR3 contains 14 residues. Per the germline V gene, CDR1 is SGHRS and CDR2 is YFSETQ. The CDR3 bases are TGCGCCAGCAGCCCGGCAGAGTATAATGAAAAACTGTTTTTT. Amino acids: CASSPAEYNEKLFF. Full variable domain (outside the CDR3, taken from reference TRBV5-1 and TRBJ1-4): KAGVTQTPRYLIKTRGQQVTLSCSPISGHRSVSWYQQTPGQGLQFLFEYFSETQRNKGNFPGRFSGRQFSNSRSEMNVSTLELGDSALYLCASSPAEYNEKLFFGSGTQLSVL.

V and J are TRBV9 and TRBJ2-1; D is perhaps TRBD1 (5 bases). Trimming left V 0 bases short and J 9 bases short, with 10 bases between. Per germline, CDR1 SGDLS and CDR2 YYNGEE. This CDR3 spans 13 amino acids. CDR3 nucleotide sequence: TGTGCCAGCAGCGTAGGGGGCATTAGTGAGCAGTTCTTC. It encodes CASSVGGISEQFF.

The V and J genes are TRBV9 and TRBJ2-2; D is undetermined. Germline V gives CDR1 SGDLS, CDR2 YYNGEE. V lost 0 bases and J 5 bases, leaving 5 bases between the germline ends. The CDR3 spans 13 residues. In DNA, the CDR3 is TGTGCCAGCAGCGTAGTAAGTACCGGGGAGCTGTTTTTT. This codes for CASSVVSTGELFF.

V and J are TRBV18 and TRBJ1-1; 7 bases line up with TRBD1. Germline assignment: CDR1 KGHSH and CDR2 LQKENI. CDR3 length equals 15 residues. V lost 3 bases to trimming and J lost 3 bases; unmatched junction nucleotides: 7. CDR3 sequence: CASSPGDRVDTEAFF. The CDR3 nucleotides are TGTGCCAGCTCACCGGGCGACAGGGTGGACACTGAAGCTTTCTTT.

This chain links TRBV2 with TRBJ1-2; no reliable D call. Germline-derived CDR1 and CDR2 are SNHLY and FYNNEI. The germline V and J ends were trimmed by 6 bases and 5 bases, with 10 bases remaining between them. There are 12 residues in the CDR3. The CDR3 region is CASRKEQYGYTF. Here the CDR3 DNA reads TGTGCCAGCAGGAAAGAACAGTATGGCTACACCTTC.

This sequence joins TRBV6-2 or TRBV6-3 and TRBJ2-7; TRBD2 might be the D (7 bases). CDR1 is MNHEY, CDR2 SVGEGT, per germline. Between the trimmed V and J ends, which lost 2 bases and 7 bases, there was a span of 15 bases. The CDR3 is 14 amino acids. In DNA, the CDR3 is TGTGCCAGCAGTTACGGGCTAGGGGGAGGGGAGCAGTACGTC. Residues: CASSYGLGGGEQYV.

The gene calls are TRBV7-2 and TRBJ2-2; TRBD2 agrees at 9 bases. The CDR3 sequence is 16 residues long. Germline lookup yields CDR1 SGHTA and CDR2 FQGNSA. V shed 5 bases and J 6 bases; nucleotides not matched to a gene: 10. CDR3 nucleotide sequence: TGTGCCAGCAGCCTGGAAGCGGGACTAGCTTCCGGGGAGCTGTTTTTT. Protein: CASSLEAGLASGELFF. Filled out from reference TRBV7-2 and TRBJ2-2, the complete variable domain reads GAGVSQSPSNKVTEKGKDVELRCDPISGHTALYWYRQSLGQGLEFLIYFQGNSAPDKSGLPSDRFSAERTGGSVSTLTIQRTQQEDSAVYLCASSLEAGLASGELFFGEGSRLTVL.